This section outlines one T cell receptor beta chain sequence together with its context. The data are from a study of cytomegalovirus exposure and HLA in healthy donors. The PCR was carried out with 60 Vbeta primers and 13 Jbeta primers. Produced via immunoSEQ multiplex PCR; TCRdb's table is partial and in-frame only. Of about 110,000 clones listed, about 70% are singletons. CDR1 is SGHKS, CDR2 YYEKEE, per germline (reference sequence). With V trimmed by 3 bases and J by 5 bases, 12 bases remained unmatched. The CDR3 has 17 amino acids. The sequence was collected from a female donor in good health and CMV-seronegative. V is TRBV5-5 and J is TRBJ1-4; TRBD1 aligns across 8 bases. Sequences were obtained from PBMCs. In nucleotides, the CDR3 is TGTGCCAGCAGCTCAGAGATCGACAGGGGCATGAATGAAAAACTGTTTTTT. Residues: CASSSEIDRGMNEKLFF.